These 2 T cell receptor beta chains were all obtained from the same sample, sequenced in a study of cytomegalovirus exposure and HLA in healthy donors. This table comes from immunoSEQ multiplex PCR, and its TCRdb copy is limited to in-frame clones, with some not included. Of approximately 180,000 clones in the sample, about 84% were seen once. The sequenced material came from PBMCs. These receptors originate from a woman aged 18-29 years in good health and CMV-seronegative.

This clone has only one observation. The V gene is TRBV30, the J gene TRBJ1-2; D is possibly TRBD1 (6 bases). The V end lost 0 bases, the J end lost 4 bases, and 15 bases lay between the germline ends. This CDR3 has 15 amino acids. Germline CDR1 GTSNPN, CDR2 SVGIG (reference sequence). As DNA, the CDR3 is TGTGCCTGGAGTGTACATTCTCGGACAGCCTATGGCTACACCTTC. Residues: CAWSVHSRTAYGYTF. Filled out from reference TRBV30 and TRBJ1-2, the complete variable domain reads SQTIHQWPATLVQPVGSPLSLECTVEGTSNPNLYWYRQAAGRGLQLLFYSVGIGQISSEVPQNLSASRPQDRQFILSSKKLLLSDSGFYLCAWSVHSRTAYGYTFGSGTRLTVV.

The rearrangement uses TRBV5-1 and TRBJ2-7, with 7 bases that match TRBD1. This CDR3 has 14 residues. The germline V gene has CDR1 SGHRS and CDR2 YFSETQ. The V segment lost 0 bases and the J segment 9 bases; nucleotides outside the gene matches: 9. The CDR3 region has the DNA TGCGCCAGCAGCTTGGCCAACAGGGGATCGGGGCAGTACTTC. Protein sequence: CASSLANRGSGQYF.